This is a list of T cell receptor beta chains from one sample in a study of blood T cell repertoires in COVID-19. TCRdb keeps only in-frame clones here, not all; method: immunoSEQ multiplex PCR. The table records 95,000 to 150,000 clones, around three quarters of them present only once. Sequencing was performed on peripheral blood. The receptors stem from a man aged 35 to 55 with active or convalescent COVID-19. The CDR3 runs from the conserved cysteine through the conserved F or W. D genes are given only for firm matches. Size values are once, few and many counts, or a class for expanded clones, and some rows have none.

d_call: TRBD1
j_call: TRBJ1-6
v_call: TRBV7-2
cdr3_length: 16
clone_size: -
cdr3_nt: TGTGCCAGCAGCTTAGGGGGACAGGGGAATAATTCACCCCTCCACTTT
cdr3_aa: CASSLGGQGNNSPLHF

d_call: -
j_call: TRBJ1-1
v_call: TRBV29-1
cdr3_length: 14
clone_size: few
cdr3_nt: TGCAGCGTTGTATCGGGGGAGATGAACACTGAAGCTTTCTTT
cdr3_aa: CSVVSGEMNTEAFF

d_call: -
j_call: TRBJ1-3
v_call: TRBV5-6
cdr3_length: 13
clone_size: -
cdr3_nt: TGTGCCAGCAGCCCTCCAGGGGGAAACACCATATATTTT
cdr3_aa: CASSPPGGNTIYF

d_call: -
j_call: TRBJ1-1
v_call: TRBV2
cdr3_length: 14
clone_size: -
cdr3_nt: TGTGCCAGCAGTGAAGAGGCGGAGAACACTGAAGCTTTCTTT
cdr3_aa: CASSEEAENTEAFF

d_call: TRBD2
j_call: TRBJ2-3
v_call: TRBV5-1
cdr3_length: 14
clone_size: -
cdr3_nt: TGCGCCAGCAGCGGAGGGACTAGCGAGGGCACGCAGTATTTT
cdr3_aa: CASSGGTSEGTQYF

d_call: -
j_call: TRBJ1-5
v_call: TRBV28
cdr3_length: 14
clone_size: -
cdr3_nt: TGTGCCATCCTTCGGGCGGGGAGCAATCAGCCCCAGCATTTT
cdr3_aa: CAILRAGSNQPQHF

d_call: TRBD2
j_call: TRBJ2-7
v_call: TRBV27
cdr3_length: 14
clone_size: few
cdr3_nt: TGTGCCAGCAGTTTTATAGCGGGTCCCTACGAGCAGTACTTC
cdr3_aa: CASSFIAGPYEQYF

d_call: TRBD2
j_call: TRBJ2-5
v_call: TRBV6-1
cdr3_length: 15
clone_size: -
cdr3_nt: TGTGCCAGCAGTGAAGTCGGCGGGGGTCAAGAGACCCAGTACTTC
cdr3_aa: CASSEVGGGQETQYF

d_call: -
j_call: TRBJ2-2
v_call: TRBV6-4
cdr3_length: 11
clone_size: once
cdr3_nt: TGTGCCAGCGAAAAGCCCGGGGAGCTGTTTTTT
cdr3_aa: CASEKPGELFF

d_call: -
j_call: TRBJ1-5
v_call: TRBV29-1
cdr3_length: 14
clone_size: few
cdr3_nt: TGCAGCGTTGGAGGGATTTCTACCAATCAGCCCCAGCATTTT
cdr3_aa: CSVGGISTNQPQHF

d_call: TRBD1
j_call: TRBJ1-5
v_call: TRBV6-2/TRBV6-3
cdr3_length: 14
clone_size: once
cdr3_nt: TGTGCCAGCAGTACAGGGGATGATTATCAGCCCCAGCATTTT
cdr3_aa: CASSTGDDYQPQHF

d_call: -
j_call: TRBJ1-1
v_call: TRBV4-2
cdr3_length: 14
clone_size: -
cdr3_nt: TGTGCCAGCAGCCACCCGGGAACTAGGGCTGAAGCTTTCTTT
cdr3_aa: CASSHPGTRAEAFF

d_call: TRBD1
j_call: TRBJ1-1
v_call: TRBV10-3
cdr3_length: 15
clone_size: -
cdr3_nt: TGTGCCATCAGGCGGGGACAGGGGGCTGGCACTGAAGCTTTCTTT
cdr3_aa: CAIRRGQGAGTEAFF

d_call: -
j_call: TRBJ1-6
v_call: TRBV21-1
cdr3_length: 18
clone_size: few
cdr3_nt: TGTGCCACCCTCCTCGGCGACAGGGGTAGTTTGAACTTTTCACCCCTCCACTTT
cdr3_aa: CATLLGDRGSLNFSPLHF

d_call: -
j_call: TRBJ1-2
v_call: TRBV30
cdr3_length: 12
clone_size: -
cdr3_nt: TGTGCCTGGAGATTGGCAGGCGGGGGCTACACCTTC
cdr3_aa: CAWRLAGGGYTF

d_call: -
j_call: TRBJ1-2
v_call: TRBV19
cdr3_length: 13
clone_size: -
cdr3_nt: TGTGCCAGTAGTCCCCAGGGAGGGGAAGGCTACACCTTC
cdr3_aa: CASSPQGGEGYTF

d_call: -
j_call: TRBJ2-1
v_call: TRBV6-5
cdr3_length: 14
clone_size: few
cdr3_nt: TGTGCCAGCAGTTACGCGACGACAAGAAATGAGCAGTTCTTC
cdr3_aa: CASSYATTRNEQFF

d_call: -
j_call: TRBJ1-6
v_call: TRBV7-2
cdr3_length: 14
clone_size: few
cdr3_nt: TGTGCCAGCAGCTTAGTGGTGGGCAATTCACCCCTCCACTTT
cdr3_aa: CASSLVVGNSPLHF

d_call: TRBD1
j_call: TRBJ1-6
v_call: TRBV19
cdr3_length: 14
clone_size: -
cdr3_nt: TGTGCCACCCAGGGGGGTGCGGAGAATTCACCCCTCCACTTT
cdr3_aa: CATQGGAENSPLHF

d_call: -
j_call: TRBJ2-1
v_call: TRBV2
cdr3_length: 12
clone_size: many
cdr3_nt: TGTGCCAGCAAACTTCTTATAGATGAGCAGTTCTTC
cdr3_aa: CASKLLIDEQFF

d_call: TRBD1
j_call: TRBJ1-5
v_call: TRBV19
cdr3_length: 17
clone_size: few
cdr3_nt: TGTGCCAGTAGTGACAGGGGTAGTGCTAGAAGCAATCAGCCCCAGCATTTT
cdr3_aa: CASSDRGSARSNQPQHF

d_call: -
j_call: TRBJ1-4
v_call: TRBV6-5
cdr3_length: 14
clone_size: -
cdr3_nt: TGTGCCAGCAGTTACTCGGGAGGAAATGAAAAACTGTTTTTT
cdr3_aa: CASSYSGGNEKLFF

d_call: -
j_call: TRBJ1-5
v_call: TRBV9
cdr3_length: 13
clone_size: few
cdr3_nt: TGTGCCAGCAGCGTAACAGCAGATCAGCCCCAGCATTTT
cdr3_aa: CASSVTADQPQHF

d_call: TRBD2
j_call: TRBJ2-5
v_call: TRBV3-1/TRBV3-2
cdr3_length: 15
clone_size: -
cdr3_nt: TGTGCCAGCACCCTTAGCGGGATTGTACAAGAGACCCAGTACTTC
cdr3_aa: CASTLSGIVQETQYF

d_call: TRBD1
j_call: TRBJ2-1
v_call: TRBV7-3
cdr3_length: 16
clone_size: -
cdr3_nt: TGTGCCAGCAGCTGGTACCCGGGACAGGGACACAATGAGCAGTTCTTC
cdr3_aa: CASSWYPGQGHNEQFF

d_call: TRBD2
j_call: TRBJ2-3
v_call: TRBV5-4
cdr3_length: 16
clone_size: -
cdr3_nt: TGTGCCAGCAGCTTCCTAGCGGGGGGGCCAGCAGATACGCAGTATTTT
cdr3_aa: CASSFLAGGPADTQYF

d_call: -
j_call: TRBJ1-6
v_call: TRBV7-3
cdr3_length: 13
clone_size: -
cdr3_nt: TGTGCCAGCAGCCGAAACGAGGGATCACCCCTCCACTTT
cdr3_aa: CASSRNEGSPLHF

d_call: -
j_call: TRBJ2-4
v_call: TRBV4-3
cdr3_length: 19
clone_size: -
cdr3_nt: TGCGCCAGCAGCCAAGATTGGCGAGGGGGGGCCCCCGCCAAAAACATTCAGTACTTC
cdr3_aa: CASSQDWRGGAPAKNIQYF

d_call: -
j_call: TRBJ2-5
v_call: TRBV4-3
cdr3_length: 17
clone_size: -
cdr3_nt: TGCGCCAGCAGCCAAGATTACGCGGGATCTACGGGGAGGACCCAGTACTTC
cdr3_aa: CASSQDYAGSTGRTQYF

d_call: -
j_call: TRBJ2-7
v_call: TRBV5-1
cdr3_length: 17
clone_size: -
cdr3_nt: TGCGCCAGCCGGGTCCAGGGGTCGCTTAGGGGCTCCTACGAGCAGTACTTC
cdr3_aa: CASRVQGSLRGSYEQYF

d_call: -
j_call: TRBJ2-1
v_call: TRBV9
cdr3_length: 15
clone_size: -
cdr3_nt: TGTGCCAGCAGCCCGGTAGGAGGGGGGGGCAATGAGCAGTTCTTC
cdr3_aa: CASSPVGGGGNEQFF

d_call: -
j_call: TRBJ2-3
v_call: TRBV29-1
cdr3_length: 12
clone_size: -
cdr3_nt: TGCAGCGTGGGAGTGGCTAGCGATACGCAGTATTTT
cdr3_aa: CSVGVASDTQYF

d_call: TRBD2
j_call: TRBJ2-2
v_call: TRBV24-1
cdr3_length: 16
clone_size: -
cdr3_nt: TGTGCCACCAGTGATTGGGGGACTAGCGACACCGGGGAGCTGTTTTTT
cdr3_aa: CATSDWGTSDTGELFF